Given below is one T cell receptor (beta chain) in context. Its cognate antigen is unknown. This sample was taken from a study of CD8+ T cells in alopecia areata. Broader study findings: Lesional scalp exceeded normal scalp in clonality, especially in alopecia totalis/universalis. Resident alphabeta T-cell populations of normal skin are likewise subject to sequencing in scalp samples.

Extracted RNA was reverse transcribed into cDNA, the sequencing template. Libraries were prepared by immunoSEQ multiplex PCR; TCRdb keeps only in-frame clonotypes and omits some of them. The repertoire holds about 110,000 clones, with under 65% as singletons. Germline V gives CDR1 SGHAT, CDR2 FQDESV (reference sequence). V lost 5 bases to trimming and J lost 5 bases, with 6 bases between them. There are 11 residues in the CDR3. From alopecia areata patients, lesional scalp punch biopsies and peripheral blood were collected. Sequencing was carried out using NKG2D-low CD8+ T cells sorted from blood. V gene TRBV11-1 combines with J gene TRBJ1-2; weak D call: TRBD1 (5 bases). This sequence was found in a human donor with alopecia areata. The CDR3 loop is CASSPGYGYTF. The CDR3, as DNA: TGTGCCAGCAGCCCAGGGTATGGCTACACCTTC. The variable domain in full, completed from reference TRBV11-1 and TRBJ1-2, reads EAEVAQSPRYKITEKSQAVAFWCDPISGHATLYWYRQILGQGPELLVQFQDESVVDDSQLPKDRFSAERLKGVDSTLKIQPAELGDSAMYLCASSPGYGYTFGSGTRLTVV.